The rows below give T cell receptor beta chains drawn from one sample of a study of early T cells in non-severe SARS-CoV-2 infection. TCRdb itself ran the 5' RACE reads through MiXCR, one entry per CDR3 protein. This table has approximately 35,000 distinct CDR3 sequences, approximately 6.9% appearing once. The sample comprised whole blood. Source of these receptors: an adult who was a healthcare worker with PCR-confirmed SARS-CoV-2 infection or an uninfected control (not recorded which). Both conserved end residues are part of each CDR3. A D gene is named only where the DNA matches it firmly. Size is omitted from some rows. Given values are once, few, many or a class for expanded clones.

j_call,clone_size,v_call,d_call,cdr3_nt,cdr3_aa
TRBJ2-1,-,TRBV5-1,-,TGCGCCAGCAGCTTAGGAGGGGCTTCCTACAATGAGCAGTTCTTC,CASSLGGASYNEQFF
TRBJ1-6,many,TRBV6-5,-,TGTGCCAGCAGTTACGAGGGGCCCCGCTCCTATAATTCACCCCTCCACTTT,CASSYEGPRSYNSPLHF
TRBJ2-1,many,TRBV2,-,TGTGCCATCCTAGGAGGCCCGAGCTCCTACAATGAGCAGTTCTTC,CAILGGPSSYNEQFF
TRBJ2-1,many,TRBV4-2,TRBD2,TGTGCCAGCAGCCAAGTAGGACTAGCCCATGAGCAGTTCTTC,CASSQVGLAHEQFF
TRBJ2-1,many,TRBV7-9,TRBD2,TGTGCCAGCAGCCGTAGCGGGATTGGTAATGAGCAGTTCTTC,CASSRSGIGNEQFF
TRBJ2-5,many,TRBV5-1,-,TGCGCCAGCAGCTTGGTACCCCAGTCATCGGAGACCCAGTACTTC,CASSLVPQSSETQYF
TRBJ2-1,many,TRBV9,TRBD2,TGTGCCAGCAGCGTAGGACGACTAGCGGGAGAACTTGAGCAGTTCTTC,CASSVGRLAGELEQFF
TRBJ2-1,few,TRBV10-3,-,TGTGCCATCAGTGAGCAGGGGGGGTATGAGCAGTTCTTC,CAISEQGGYEQFF
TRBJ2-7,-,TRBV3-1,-,TGTGCCAGCAGCCAAGACGTAGCCTACGAGCAGTACTTC,CASSQDVAYEQYF
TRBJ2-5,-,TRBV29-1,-,TGCAGCGTTGAAGATTGGGCCCGAGAAAAAGGGACCCAGTACTTC,CSVEDWAREKGTQYF
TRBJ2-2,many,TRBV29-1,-,TGCAGCGTGGAAACTGGATCGAACACCGGGGAGCTGTTTTTT,CSVETGSNTGELFF
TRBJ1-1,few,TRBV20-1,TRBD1,TGCAGTGCTAGCGAGGACAGGGGGCTGGGGGCTGAAGCTTTCTTT,CSASEDRGLGAEAFF
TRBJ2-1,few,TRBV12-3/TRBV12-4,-,TGTGCCAGCAGCGACTCCTCCTACAATGAGCAGTTCTTC,CASSDSSYNEQFF
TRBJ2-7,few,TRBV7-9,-,TGTGCCAGCAGTTCGACAGTGGTCGAGCAGTACTTC,CASSSTVVEQYF
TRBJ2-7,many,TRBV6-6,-,TGTGCCAGCAGTTTAGCCGCCCAGGGGGGCCACGAGCAGTACTTC,CASSLAAQGGHEQYF
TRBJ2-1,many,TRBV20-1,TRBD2,TGCAGTGCTATGGGGTTAGCGGGAGCGACGGGCAATGAGCAGTTCTTC,CSAMGLAGATGNEQFF
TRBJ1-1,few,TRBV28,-,TGTGCCAGCAGTTTGGGTCAGGGAGGCACTGAAGCTTTCTTT,CASSLGQGGTEAFF
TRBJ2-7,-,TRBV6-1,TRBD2,TGTGCCAGCAAGCAACTAGCGGGATACGAGCAGTACTTC,CASKQLAGYEQYF
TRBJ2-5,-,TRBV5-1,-,TGCGCCAGCAGCTTGGTTCAGCCGGGCCAAGAGACCCAGTACTTC,CASSLVQPGQETQYF
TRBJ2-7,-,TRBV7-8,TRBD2,TGTGCCAGCGGACTAGCGGGAACCTCCTACGAGCAGTACTTC,CASGLAGTSYEQYF
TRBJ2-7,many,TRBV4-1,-,TGCGCCAGCAGCCAAGACTCGACGGACCGGTACGAGCAGTACTTC,CASSQDSTDRYEQYF
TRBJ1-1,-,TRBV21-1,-,TGTGCCAGCAGCATACTCGGCGGGCTGAGTATTGAAGCTTTCTTT,CASSILGGLSIEAFF
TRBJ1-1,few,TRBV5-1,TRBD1,TGCGCCAGCAGCTCTCTTTCAGGGGGGATGAACACTGAAGCTTTCTTT,CASSSLSGGMNTEAFF
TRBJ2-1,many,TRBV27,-,TGTGCCAGCAGAGACTACTACAATGAGCAGTTCTTC,CASRDYYNEQFF
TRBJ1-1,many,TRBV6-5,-,TGTGCCAGCAGTTACTCTGGACATAACACTGAAGCTTTCTTT,CASSYSGHNTEAFF
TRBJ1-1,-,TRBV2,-,TGTGCCAGCAGCTATACAGGGAACACTGAAGCTTTCTTT,CASSYTGNTEAFF
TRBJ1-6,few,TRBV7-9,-,TGTGCCAGCAGCTTCGCCAATTCACCCCTCCACTTT,CASSFANSPLHF
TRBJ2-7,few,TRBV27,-,TGTGCCAGCAGTTCACCCGGGGTTATTTCGTACGAGCAGTACTTC,CASSSPGVISYEQYF
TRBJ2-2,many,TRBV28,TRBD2,TGTGCCACCGCTAGCGGGAGTGGTACCGGGGAGCTGTTTTTT,CATASGSGTGELFF
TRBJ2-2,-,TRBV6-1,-,TGTGCCAGCAGTTTTGGACTGAACACCGGGGAGCTGTTTTTT,CASSFGLNTGELFF
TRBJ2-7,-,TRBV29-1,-,TGCAGCGTTTCAGGGGATATGTACGAGCAGTACTTC,CSVSGDMYEQYF
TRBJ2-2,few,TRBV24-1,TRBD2,TGTGCCACCGGGACTACCTTCGGGGAGCTGTTTTTT,CATGTTFGELFF
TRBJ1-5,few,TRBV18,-,TGTGCCAGCTCACCATTGCCGTCTAGCAATCAGCCCCAGCATTTT,CASSPLPSSNQPQHF
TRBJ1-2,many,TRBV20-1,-,TGCAGTGCTGGCTATGGGTTAGACTATGGCTACACCTTC,CSAGYGLDYGYTF
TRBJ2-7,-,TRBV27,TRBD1,TGTGCCAGCAGTGGACAGGACCTACGCGAGCAGTACTTC,CASSGQDLREQYF
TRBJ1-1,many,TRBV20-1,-,TGCAGTGCTAGAGCCCTACTAATGGGAGCTTTCTTT,CSARALLMGAFF